The 21 T cell receptor beta chains presented below share a single source sample, sequenced in a study of shared clonotypes between healthy human individuals. Only in-frame clones appear in the TCRdb table, and some are missing; sequencing was by immunoSEQ multiplex PCR. The table shows more than 1.2 million clones, with approximately 98.5% occurring only once. Material: naive CD4+ T cells sorted from blood. Subset indicated: CD45RA+ positively selected. These receptors came from a man under 40 in good health.

The gene calls are TRBV11-2 and TRBJ2-7, with 8 positions matching TRBD1. Germline V gives CDR1 SGHAT, CDR2 FQNNGV. With V trimmed by 5 bases and J by 5 bases, 5 bases remained unmatched. The CDR3 runs 13 residues. Here the CDR3 reads CASSRQGRHEQYF. Here the CDR3 DNA reads TGTGCCAGCAGCCGACAGGGGCGGCACGAGCAGTACTTC.

The chain employs TRBV28 and TRBJ2-7; 9 positions match TRBD2. The V gene end was trimmed by 0 bases and the J gene end by 3 bases; junction bases not matched to a gene: 3. The CDR3 covers 15 residues. From germline, CDR1 is MDHEN and CDR2 SYDVKM. The CDR3, as DNA: TGTGCCAGCAGTTTATGGGTAGCGGGGGACTACGAGCAGTACTTC. Protein sequence: CASSLWVAGDYEQYF.

The chain joins TRBV5-1 to TRBJ2-5; D possibly corresponds to TRBD2 (6 bases). The germline V and J ends were trimmed by 0 bases and 4 bases, with 10 bases remaining between them. Germline CDR1 and CDR2: SGHRS and YFSETQ. The CDR3 totals 14 residues. The CDR3 is CASSLGGVPETQYF. For the CDR3, the DNA is TGCGCCAGCAGCTTGGGCGGGGTCCCAGAGACCCAGTACTTC. The full variable domain, in which reference TRBV5-1 and TRBJ2-5 provide the parts outside the CDR3, is KAGVTQTPRYLIKTRGQQVTLSCSPISGHRSVSWYQQTPGQGLQFLFEYFSETQRNKGNFPGRFSGRQFSNSRSEMNVSTLELGDSALYLCASSLGGVPETQYFGPGTRLLVL.

J is TRBJ2-3 and V is TRBV29-1, with TRBD2 matching 12 bases. Germline V gives CDR1 SQVTM, CDR2 ANQGSEA. The CDR3 consists of 16 residues. V was clipped by 2 bases and J by 3 bases; unmatched bases: 6. CDR3 region: CSVERGLAGGTDTQYF. CDR3 nucleotide sequence: TGCAGCGTTGAAAGGGGCCTAGCGGGAGGGACAGATACGCAGTATTTT.

The J gene is TRBJ1-1, the V gene TRBV5-1; D is possibly TRBD1 (6 bases). In germline, CDR1 is SGHRS, CDR2 YFSETQ. CDR3 size: 15 residues. V lost 5 bases, J lost 5 bases, and 19 bases lay in between. The CDR3 reads CASSKSWGLETEAFF. CDR3 sequence (DNA): TGCGCCAGCAGTAAAAGTTGGGGGCTGGAGACTGAAGCTTTCTTT.

As to this clone: The sample carries other DNA sequences with the same CDR3. V usage is TRBV9 and J usage is TRBJ2-3; D gene ambiguous. The CDR3 runs 12 residues. V shed 4 bases and J shed 1 base, with 4 bases lying between them. The germline V gene encodes CDR1 SGDLS and CDR2 YYNGEE. The CDR3 DNA follows: TGTGCCAGCAGCCTCCGCACAGATACGCAGTATTTT. Protein sequence: CASSLRTDTQYF.

This chain links TRBV6-9 with TRBJ2-4; D is unclear. The CDR3 length is 18 residues. The germline CDR1 and CDR2 sequences are MNHGY and SVAAGI. Trimming stripped 6 bases from V and 0 bases from J, with 21 bases between. Written as DNA, the CDR3 is TGTGCCAGCAGCCTCGCTTTAGAAGCAGCTCTAGCCAAAAACATTCAGTACTTC. It yields the protein CASSLALEAALAKNIQYF.

This clone occurred once. This chain uses TRBV29-1 with TRBJ2-2, with TRBD2 identical over 9 bases. V dropped 4 bases and J dropped 0; count of bases not matched to a gene: 9. In germline, CDR1 is SQVTM, CDR2 ANQGSEA. The CDR3 has 17 residues. CDR3 protein: CSVGSAGGSANTGELFF. In DNA, the CDR3 is TGCAGCGTTGGTTCAGCGGGAGGATCCGCGAACACCGGGGAGCTGTTTTTT.

DNA of the CDR3: TGTGCCAGCAGTGAACAGGGGGCGTCCCACTATGGCTACACCTTC. As protein: CASSEQGASHYGYTF. This chain uses TRBV6-1 with TRBJ1-2; 8 bases match TRBD1. With V trimmed by 2 bases and J by 3 bases, 5 bases remained unmatched. The CDR3 contains 15 residues. Germline lookup yields CDR1 MNHNS and CDR2 SASEGT.

For the CDR3, the DNA is TGTGCCAGCAGTTTCCCATCCGGACTAGCGGGAGGGACAGATACGCAGTATTTT. This gives the protein CASSFPSGLAGGTDTQYF. The chain combines TRBV28 with TRBJ2-3; 15 bases fit TRBD2. The CDR3 has 18 amino acids. Germline lookup yields CDR1 MDHEN and CDR2 SYDVKM. The V segment lost 3 bases and the J segment 3 bases; nucleotides outside the gene matches: 7.

The chain employs TRBV30 and TRBJ2-3, with 9 bases matching TRBD2. V shed 0 bases and J 4 bases; nucleotides not matched to a gene: 11. This CDR3 contains 17 residues. CDR1 is GTSNPN, CDR2 SVGIG, per germline (reference sequence). CDR3 nucleotides: TGTGCCTGGAGTGTTCCTGGCGGGAGGGCAATCGCAGATACGCAGTATTTT. Its protein is CAWSVPGGRAIADTQYF.

Here the CDR3 reads CAWIGRGVTYEQYF. Here the CDR3 DNA reads TGTGCCTGGATCGGGAGAGGGGTTACCTACGAGCAGTACTTC. The chain carries TRBV30 and TRBJ2-7; TRBD2 is a possible D gene (6 bases). Germline loops: CDR1 GTSNPN, CDR2 SVGIG (reference sequence). The CDR3 consists of 14 residues. V was cut by 4 bases and J by 2 bases, with 15 bases left in between. Together with reference TRBV30 and TRBJ2-7, the CDR3 gives the full variable domain: SQTIHQWPATLVQPVGSPLSLECTVEGTSNPNLYWYRQAAGRGLQLLFYSVGIGQISSEVPQNLSASRPQDRQFILSSKKLLLSDSGFYLCAWIGRGVTYEQYFGPGTRLTVT.

V gene TRBV29-1 combines with J gene TRBJ2-7, with TRBD1 matching over 8 bases. The germline CDR1 and CDR2 sequences are SQVTM and ANQGSEA. Unmatched junction bases numbered 5, after V lost 4 bases and J lost 0 bases. CDR3 length: 14 residues. The CDR3 reads CSVGQGMSSYEQYF. CDR3 sequence (DNA): TGCAGCGTTGGACAGGGGATGAGCTCCTACGAGCAGTACTTC.

This chain joins TRBV5-4 and TRBJ2-4; D gene ambiguous. Germline loops: CDR1 SGHNT, CDR2 YYREEE (reference sequence). CDR3 size: 15 residues. V shed 3 bases and J shed 7 bases, with 17 bases lying between them. CDR3 nucleotide sequence: TGTGCCAGCAGCTCCGATCTGGAAGCTTTTAACATTCAGTACTTC. Its protein product is CASSSDLEAFNIQYF.

This chain connects TRBV11-3 to TRBJ2-3, with 11 bases lining up with TRBD1. Per germline, CDR1 SGHNT and CDR2 YENEEA. The CDR3 extends over 14 amino acids. With V trimmed by 4 bases and J by 6 bases, 3 bases remained unmatched. The CDR3 region has the DNA TGTGCCAGCAGCTCAGGACAGGGGGCGGATACGCAGTATTTT. Translation: CASSSGQGADTQYF.

The chain carries TRBV28 and TRBJ1-5; D is possibly TRBD1 (5 bases). Germline CDR1 and CDR2: MDHEN and SYDVKM. This CDR3 region has 13 residues. V was cut by 6 bases and J by 2 bases, with 8 bases left in between. The CDR3 DNA sequence: TGTGCCAGCAGGGGGGATCGCAATCAGCCCCAGCATTTT. It is translated as CASRGDRNQPQHF.

The chain combines TRBV29-1 with TRBJ1-2; D is possibly TRBD1 (5 bases). CDR1 SQVTM and CDR2 ANQGSEA come from the germline V gene. The CDR3 has 12 residues. V shed 3 bases and J shed 8 bases, with 13 bases lying between them. In DNA form, the CDR3 reads TGCAGCGTTGACCCAGGGAGTAAGGGCTACACCTTC. It encodes CSVDPGSKGYTF.

This chain uses TRBV28 with TRBJ2-7; the match to TRBD2 covers 8 bases. V trimming: 6 bases; J trimming: 6 bases; junction bases outside the gene matches: 4. The CDR3 extends over 12 amino acids. Germline-derived CDR1 and CDR2 are MDHEN and SYDVKM. CDR3: CASSLRGAEQYF. The DNA for the CDR3 is TGTGCCAGCAGCCTGCGGGGGGCCGAGCAGTACTTC.

V and J are TRBV2 and TRBJ2-7; D remains ambiguous. Trimming took 7 bases from V and 5 from J, leaving 15 bases between them. From germline, CDR1 is SNHLY and CDR2 FYNNEI. The CDR3 loop spans 13 amino acids. In nucleotides, the CDR3 is TGTGCCAGCATTAAAGCCCTTTTCGACGAGCAGTACTTC. Translation gives CASIKALFDEQYF. Full variable domain (rest looked up from reference TRBV2 and TRBJ2-7): EPEVTQTPSHQVTQMGQEVILRCVPISNHLYFYWYRQILGQKVEFLVSFYNNEISEKSEIFDDQFSVERPDGSNFTLKIRSTKLEDSAMYFCASIKALFDEQYFGPGTRLTVT.

The V call is TRBV7-8, the J call TRBJ2-7, with D tentatively TRBD2 (6 bases). CDR1 SGHVS and CDR2 FQNEAQ come from the germline V gene. This CDR3 has 14 residues. V lost 5 bases and J 6 bases, leaving 17 bases between the germline ends. As DNA, the CDR3 is TGTGCCAGCAGCCCTAAAGAGACTAGGGCCGAGCAGTACTTC. Translation gives CASSPKETRAEQYF.

CDR3 nucleotide sequence: TGTGCCAGCAGCTACAGGGAAGGAGGAACTGAAGCTTTCTTT. Protein: CASSYREGGTEAFF. This rearrangement joins TRBV9 to TRBJ1-1; tentatively, D is TRBD1 (6 bases). The germline gives CDR1 SGDLS, CDR2 YYNGEE. V shed 4 bases and J shed 5 bases, with 15 bases lying between them. CDR3 length equals 14 residues.